This entry is about one TCR beta chain. Antigen specificity is unknown. This record belongs to a study of T-cell reconstitution after alpha-beta-depleted transplantation in children. The study's findings and limits: There were reportedly several hundred expanded graft clones from which alpha-beta T cells came about two months after transplant. Elevated TCRbeta diversity at day 60 was traced, in some patients, to surviving recipient T cells and thymic progenitors. Fresh T-cell production supplied most of the T-cell counts and diversity seen one year after transplant.

The V gene lost 0 bases and the J gene lost 9 bases, with 15 bases spanning the gap. The CDR3 runs to 16 residues. Preparation of the TCRbeta library used unique molecular identifiers. One entry per CDR3 protein results from TCRdb running MiXCR on the PCR reads. This table holds approximately 97,000 distinct CDR3 sequences, less than 6% found once. This sequence was found in a female patient aged 2-10 years who had a stem cell transplant for Fanconi anemia, so the T cells may come from the graft donor. This sample comprised PBMCs, mostly from graft donor cells, obtained 60 days after TCRalphabeta/CD19-depleted stem cell transplant. V usage is TRBV23-1 and J usage is TRBJ1-6, with D possibly matching TRBD1 (6 bases). TRBV23-1 is annotated as an ORF whose role is uncertain. CDR3 sequence: CASSQSRGAASSPLHF. CDR3 bases: TGCGCCAGCAGTCAATCGCGGGGGGCTGCTTCTTCACCCCTCCACTTT.